This T cell receptor (beta chain) appears in the sequencing data of a study of T cells in Graves' hyperthyroidism and ophthalmopathy. Whole-study findings and limits: Ophthalmopathy could be told apart from stable hyperthyroidism with a 13 V-J model.

Per the germline V gene, CDR1 is SGHVS and CDR2 is FNYEAQ. The CDR3 is made up of 16 amino acids. Trimming removed 1 base from V and 7 bases from J, with 14 bases in between. Amplification targeted TCR beta CDR3 regions from RNA transcripts. An initial round of RT-PCR targeting the TCR CDR3 relied on the HTBI primer set. TCRdb re-called the multiplex PCR reads through MiXCR, storing one row per CDR3 protein. The data show over 650,000 distinct CDR3 sequences, with 16% seen just once and over 7.5% held by the top ten. As to this clonotype: The antigen is unknown.

The sequence came from a man aged 18 to 29 with Graves' hyperthyroidism. The sequencing input was blood. This sequence joins TRBV7-6 and TRBJ1-6; D remains ambiguous. In DNA, the CDR3 is TGTGCCAGCAGCTTAGTGGCGCGCCCGGGGAATTCACCCCTCCACTTT. Amino acid sequence: CASSLVARPGNSPLHF.